The entry that follows covers one T cell receptor (beta chain) sequence. What it binds is unknown. This record belongs to a study of cytomegalovirus exposure and HLA in healthy donors. Repertoires were generated with immunoSEQ multiplex PCR, while TCRdb's copy carries only in-frame clones and drops some. The sample shows over 150,000 clones, 86% of them seen only once. Study-level findings and limits: It was approximately 160 TCR beta chains that were listed as cytomegalovirus-associated. Some public TCRs appeared in many individuals, while most sequences were rare. Cytomegalovirus status, reportedly, was diagnosed with high specificity and sensitivity by the classifier.

The CDR3 extends over 15 amino acids. The germline CDR1 and CDR2 sequences are SGHTA and FQGNSA. Trimming stripped 2 bases from V and 9 bases from J, with 20 bases between. The rearrangement links TRBV7-2 to TRBJ2-7, with D perhaps matching TRBD1 (6 bases). The origin of this receptor is a woman between 18 and 30 years old in good health and CMV-seronegative. The sequenced sample was PBMCs. In nucleotides, the CDR3 is TGTGCCAGCAGCTTAATTGGGGGCGCATCGGTTGGGCAGTACTTC. Its translation: CASSLIGGASVGQYF.